This entry features one T cell receptor beta chain sequence. Its target is not known. Measured with immunoSEQ multiplex PCR; TCRdb has only the in-frame clones, and not every one. The sample has about 120,000 clones, 92% seen once. Losses at the gene ends were 6 bases for V and 6 bases for J; bases not matched to a gene: 12. Germline V CDR1 and CDR2: MNHEY, SMNVEV (reference sequence). The CDR3 covers 15 residues. These data belong to a study of T cell responses to AZD1222 COVID-19 vaccine. Overall study context: Samples with a second dose at about 4 or about 12 weeks were pooled together. Points from the study as a whole: A reported finding is that nearly half of spike-specific TCRs target unmutated variant regions.

The TCR sequence derives from an adult in good health. The sample here was peripheral blood, taken on day 0 of AZD1222 vaccination. The rearrangement uses TRBV27 and TRBJ2-7; TRBD1 aligns across 9 bases. The CDR3 loop reads CASRVQQGAPTEQYF. In DNA, the CDR3 is TGTGCCAGCAGGGTGCAACAGGGGGCGCCTACCGAGCAGTACTTC.